These 17 T cell receptor beta chains were sequenced from one sample in a study of blood T cell repertoires in COVID-19. TCRdb's copy holds only in-frame clones and misses some; the assay was immunoSEQ multiplex PCR. Of over 70,000 clones listed, 75% to 90% were seen once; the top ten hold roughly 19%. The sample consisted of peripheral blood. Receptors originate from a human donor in a cohort sampled during active COVID-19.

The chain is built from TRBV7-6 and TRBJ2-7; the match to TRBD1 covers 10 bases. Germline CDR1 reads SGHVS; CDR2 reads FNYEAQ. The CDR3 has 15 residues. Trimming at V came to 3 bases and at J to 7 bases, leaving 9 bases not matched to a gene. CDR3 bases: TGTGCCAGCAGCTTTTTTCAGACAGGGGGCTCGGAGCAGTACTTC. This codes for CASSFFQTGGSEQYF.

CDR3 loop: CASRGGRTLYGYTF. The DNA of the CDR3 is TGTGCCAGCAGGGGAGGGAGGACCCTCTATGGCTACACCTTC. The chain carries TRBV2 and TRBJ1-2, with unresolved D. Deletions cut 6 bases from V and 4 bases from J, with 15 bases between. Germline CDR1 reads SNHLY; CDR2 reads FYNNEI. This CDR3 region has 14 residues.

The gene calls are TRBV9 and TRBJ1-6, with 7 bases lining up with TRBD1. CDR1 is SGDLS and CDR2 is YYNGEE in the germline V gene. V trimming: 0 bases; J trimming: 5 bases; junction bases outside the gene matches: 2. This CDR3 is built from 15 residues. CDR3 protein: CASSVGGTDNSPLHF. The DNA of the CDR3 is TGTGCCAGCAGCGTAGGTGGGACAGATAATTCACCCCTCCACTTT.

This chain connects TRBV4-1 to TRBJ2-1, with D perhaps TRBD2 (6 bases). Trimming left V 0 bases short and J 6 bases short, with 9 bases between. The CDR3 covers 14 residues. Per germline, CDR1 MGHRA and CDR2 YSYEKL. CDR3 residues: CASSQDRLVNEQFF. The CDR3 DNA is TGCGCCAGCAGCCAAGATAGACTAGTCAATGAGCAGTTCTTC.

The chain couples TRBV27 to TRBJ2-7; possible D gene TRBD1, 5 bases. The CDR3 totals 15 residues. V lost 6 bases and J lost 4, with 19 bases in between. Germline CDR1 MNHEY, CDR2 SMNVEV (reference sequence). The DNA of the CDR3 is TGTGCCAGCAGAAGCCAGGGTGGGCGTAGGTACGAGCAGTACTTC. It yields the protein CASRSQGGRRYEQYF.

The rearrangement links TRBV18 to TRBJ1-2; D is unresolved. The CDR3 loop spans 12 amino acids. V lost 3 bases and J lost 4, with 6 bases in between. Per the germline V gene, CDR1 is KGHSH and CDR2 is LQKENI. The CDR3 spells CASSPGSYGYTF. In DNA form, the CDR3 reads TGTGCCAGCTCACCCGGGAGCTATGGCTACACCTTC. The full variable domain, in which reference TRBV18 and TRBJ1-2 provide the parts outside the CDR3, is NAGVMQNPRHLVRRRGQEARLRCSPMKGHSHVYWYRQLPEEGLKFMVYLQKENIIDESGMPKERFSAEFPKEGPSILRIQQVVRGDSAAYFCASSPGSYGYTFGSGTRLTVV.

V is TRBV6-5 and J is TRBJ2-1; D may be TRBD2 (6 bases). Trimming left V 0 bases short and J 5 bases short, with 11 bases between. Germline V gene sequence: CDR1 MNHEY, CDR2 SVGAGI. The CDR3 covers 15 residues. For the CDR3, the DNA is TGTGCCAGCAGTTACTCGATGGGCGGGAACAATGAGCAGTTCTTC. The encoded protein is CASSYSMGGNNEQFF.

The chain joins TRBV10-3 to TRBJ2-3; the match to TRBD1 covers 8 bases. The V segment lost 5 bases and the J segment 4 bases; nucleotides outside the gene matches: 17. The CDR3 loop spans 18 amino acids. Germline V gene data show CDR1 as ENHRY and CDR2 as SYGVKD. The CDR3 region has the DNA TGTGCCATCAGTCAAGGGGTGGCCAGGGGGCAGTTTGCAGATACGCAGTATTTT. Protein product: CAISQGVARGQFADTQYF.

The J gene is TRBJ2-5, the V gene TRBV5-1; D may be TRBD1 (6 bases). CDR1 and CDR2 (germline): SGHRS, YFSETQ. The CDR3 covers 14 residues. V dropped 5 bases and J dropped 5 bases, with 16 bases sitting between them. The CDR3 sequence: CASSNRGGRETQYF. In DNA form, the CDR3 reads TGCGCCAGCAGTAACCGAGGGGGTAGGGAGACCCAGTACTTC.

The V call is TRBV28, the J call TRBJ2-6, with a tentative D call TRBD1 (6 bases). Per the germline V gene, CDR1 is MDHEN and CDR2 is SYDVKM. V lost 7 bases and J lost 0, with 25 bases in between. The CDR3 length is 20 residues. CDR3 coding DNA: TGTGCCAGCACCCAACCGGTAGGGGGTTTCAGGCCCTCTGGGGCCAACGTCCTGACTTTC. Amino acids: CASTQPVGGFRPSGANVLTF.

This chain joins TRBV27 and TRBJ2-5, with D unresolved. CDR1 and CDR2 (germline): MNHEY, SMNVEV (reference sequence). CDR3 size: 13 residues. V dropped 2 bases and J dropped 6 bases, with 10 bases sitting between them. The CDR3 reads CASSLGETQTQYF. CDR3 DNA sequence: TGTGCCAGCAGTTTAGGAGAAACCCAGACCCAGTACTTC.

This clone was recorded a few times. V gene TRBV11-2 combines with J gene TRBJ2-2; D gene unclear. Germline V gene data show CDR1 as SGHAT and CDR2 as FQNNGV. Deletions cut 3 bases from V and 1 base from J, with 9 bases between. The CDR3 totals 15 residues. This chain's CDR3 is CASSFLSVNTGELFF. CDR3 DNA sequence: TGTGCCAGCAGCTTCCTGTCGGTGAACACCGGGGAGCTGTTTTTT.

The chain links TRBV19 to TRBJ2-5; D uncertain. The CDR3 extends over 13 amino acids. V was shortened by 2 bases and J by 1 base, with 5 bases between the two germline ends. Germline loops: CDR1 LNHDA, CDR2 SQIVND (reference sequence). CDR3 DNA: TGTGCCAGTAGTATACAGTTCCAAGAGACCCAGTACTTC. It encodes CASSIQFQETQYF.

The chain is built from TRBV28 and TRBJ1-5; D perhaps matches TRBD1 (6 bases). The CDR3 consists of 13 residues. The germline V gene has CDR1 MDHEN and CDR2 SYDVKM. V shed 6 bases and J shed 2 bases, with 8 bases lying between them. CDR3: CASRWTGNQPQHF. The CDR3 coding sequence is TGTGCCAGCAGATGGACAGGCAATCAGCCCCAGCATTTT.

The chain joins TRBV5-4 to TRBJ2-1, with 8 bases fitting TRBD1. Germline lookup yields CDR1 SGHNT and CDR2 YYREEE (reference sequence). The V and J ends lost 7 bases and 0 bases, in that order; junction bases with no gene match: 6. The CDR3 covers 15 residues. CDR3 sequence (DNA): TGTGCCAGCGTCCAAGACAGGGGCTCCTACAATGAGCAGTTCTTC. This codes for CASVQDRGSYNEQFF.

This clone was counted a single time. The chain couples TRBV9 to TRBJ1-3; 7 nucleotides line up with TRBD1. The CDR3 has 16 residues. V dropped 3 bases and J dropped 7; count of bases not matched to a gene: 13. Germline CDR1 is SGDLS and CDR2 is YYNGEE. This CDR3 reads CASSDGPRDRDNTIYF. In DNA, the CDR3 is TGTGCCAGCAGCGACGGACCGCGTGACAGGGACAACACCATATATTTT. Based on the CDR3 plus reference TRBV9 and TRBJ1-3, the full variable domain is DSGVTQTPKHLITATGQRVTLRCSPRSGDLSVYWYQQSLDQGLQFLIQYYNGEERAKGNILERFSAQQFPDLHSELNLSSLELGDSALYFCASSDGPRDRDNTIYFGEGSWLTVV.

The chain joins TRBV4-2 to TRBJ2-1; the match to TRBD2 covers 13 bases. CDR3 length: 17 residues. Germline V CDR1 and CDR2: LGHNA, YNFKEQ. The trim removed 0 bases at V and 8 bases at J, leaving 7 bases unmatched. CDR3 in DNA: TGTGCCAGCAGCCAAGATATAGGACTAGCGGGAGTGTATGAGCAGTTCTTC. Translated: CASSQDIGLAGVYEQFF.